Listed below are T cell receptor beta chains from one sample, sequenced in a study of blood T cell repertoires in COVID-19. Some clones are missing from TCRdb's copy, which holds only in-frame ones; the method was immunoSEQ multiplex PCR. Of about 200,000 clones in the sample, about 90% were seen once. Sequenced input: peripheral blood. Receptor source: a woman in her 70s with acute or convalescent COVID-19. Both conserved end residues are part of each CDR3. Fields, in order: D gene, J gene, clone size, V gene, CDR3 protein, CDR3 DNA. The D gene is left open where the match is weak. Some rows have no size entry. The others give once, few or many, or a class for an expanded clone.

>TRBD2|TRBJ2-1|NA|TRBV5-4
CASSSSGGSYNEQFF
TGTGCCAGCAGCTCGAGCGGGGGCTCCTACAATGAGCAGTTCTTC
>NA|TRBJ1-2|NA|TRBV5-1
CASSGGGSNYGYTF
TGCGCCAGCAGCGGAGGAGGATCTAACTATGGCTACACCTTC
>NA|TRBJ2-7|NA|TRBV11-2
CASSLDLRYEQYF
TGTGCCAGCAGCTTAGATCTCAGATACGAGCAGTACTTC
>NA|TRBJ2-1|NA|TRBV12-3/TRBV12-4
CASSLEVGEQFF
TGTGCCAGCAGTTTAGAAGTCGGTGAGCAGTTCTTC
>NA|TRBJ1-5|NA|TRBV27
CASSLRGLNQPQHF
TGTGCCAGCAGTTTGCGGGGCCTAAATCAGCCCCAGCATTTT
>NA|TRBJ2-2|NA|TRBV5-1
CASSPQAPNTGELFF
TGCGCCAGCAGCCCCCAAGCGCCGAACACCGGGGAGCTGTTTTTT
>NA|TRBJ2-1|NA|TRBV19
CASSMLPGNSEQFF
TGTGCCAGTAGTATGCTGCCGGGAAACAGTGAGCAGTTCTTC
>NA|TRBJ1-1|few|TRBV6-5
CASSYHHLSGTEAFF
TGTGCCAGCAGTTATCACCACCTGTCCGGCACTGAAGCTTTCTTT
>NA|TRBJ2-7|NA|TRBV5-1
CASSRREGQSYEQYF
TGCGCCAGCAGCCGCCGGGAAGGGCAGTCCTACGAGCAGTACTTC
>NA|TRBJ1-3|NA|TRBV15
CATSRARVSGNTIYF
TGTGCCACCAGCCGCGCCCGGGTCTCTGGAAACACCATATATTTT
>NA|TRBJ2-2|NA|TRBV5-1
CASSLAQSGELFF
TGCGCCAGCAGCTTGGCACAGTCCGGGGAGCTGTTTTTT
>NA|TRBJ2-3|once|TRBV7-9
CASSPRGREVTDTQYF
TGTGCCAGCAGCCCTCGGGGAAGGGAGGTCACAGATACGCAGTATTTT
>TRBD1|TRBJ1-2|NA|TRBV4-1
CASSLRTGHRSGYTF
TGCGCCAGCAGCCTGCGGACAGGGCATCGGAGTGGCTACACCTTC
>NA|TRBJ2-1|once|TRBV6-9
CASSSVGRDCNEQFF
TGTGCCAGCAGTTCCGTCGGCCGGGACTGCAATGAGCAGTTCTTC
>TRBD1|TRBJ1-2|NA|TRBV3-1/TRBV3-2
CASSLSGTGGDGYTF
TGTGCCAGCAGCCTCTCCGGGACAGGGGGCGATGGCTACACCTTC
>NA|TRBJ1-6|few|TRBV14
CASRGKFDSPLHF
TGTGCCAGCAGGGGCAAATTCGATTCACCCCTCCACTTT
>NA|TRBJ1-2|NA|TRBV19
CASSIRARGYGYTF
TGTGCCAGTAGTATACGGGCCAGGGGCTATGGCTACACCTTC
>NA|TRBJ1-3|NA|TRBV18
CASSPQEGNTIYF
TGTGCCAGCTCACCACAGGAGGGAAACACCATATATTTT
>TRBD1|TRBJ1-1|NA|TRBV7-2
CASSFTGQGVTEAFF
TGTGCCAGCAGCTTTACGGGACAGGGGGTGACTGAAGCTTTCTTT
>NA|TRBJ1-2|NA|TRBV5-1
CASSLGAGTNYGYTF
TGCGCCAGCAGCTTGGGCGCAGGGACTAACTATGGCTACACCTTC
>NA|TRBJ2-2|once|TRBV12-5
CASGSDTGELFF
TGTGCTAGTGGTTCTGACACCGGGGAGCTGTTTTTT
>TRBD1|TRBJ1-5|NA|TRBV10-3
CAISAAAGGNQPQHF
TGTGCCATCAGTGCCGCGGCAGGGGGGAATCAGCCCCAGCATTTT
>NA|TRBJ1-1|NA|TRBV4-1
CASSQGGPTGEAFF
TGCGCCAGCAGCCAAGGGGGTCCGACAGGTGAAGCTTTCTTT
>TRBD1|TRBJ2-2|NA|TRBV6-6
CASSFTGQGTGELFF
TGTGCCAGCAGTTTCACAGGACAGGGGACCGGGGAGCTGTTTTTT
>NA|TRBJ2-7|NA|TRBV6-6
CASSYGGTNYEQYF
TGTGCCAGCAGTTACGGCGGGACCAATTACGAGCAGTACTTC
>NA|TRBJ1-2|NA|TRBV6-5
CASSYNGVAGFGYTF
TGTGCCAGCAGTTACAACGGGGTGGCGGGGTTTGGCTACACCTTC
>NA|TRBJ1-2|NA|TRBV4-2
CASSQGGQGDYGYTF
TGTGCCAGCAGCCAAGGCGGTCAGGGCGACTATGGCTACACCTTC
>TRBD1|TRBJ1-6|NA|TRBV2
CASSVAGTDYNSPLHF
TGTGCCAGCAGTGTAGCCGGGACAGATTATAATTCACCCCTCCACTTT
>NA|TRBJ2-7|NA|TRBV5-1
CASSLGSEVLYEQYF
TGCGCCAGCAGCTTGGGGAGCGAAGTGTTATACGAGCAGTACTTC
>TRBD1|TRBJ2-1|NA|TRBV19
CASSSIDRGLQFF
TGTGCCAGTAGTTCGATAGACAGGGGACTGCAGTTCTTC
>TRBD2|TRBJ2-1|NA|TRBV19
CASSIVTGGSYNEQFF
TGTGCCAGTAGTATAGTAACGGGAGGGTCCTACAATGAGCAGTTCTTC
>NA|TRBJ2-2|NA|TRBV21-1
CASSKVGEFSNTGELFF
TGTGCCAGCAGCAAAGTTGGAGAATTCTCGAACACCGGGGAGCTGTTTTTT
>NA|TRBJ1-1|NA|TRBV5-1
CASSWGGGTRAEAFF
TGCGCCAGCAGCTGGGGCGGCGGGACCAGGGCCGAAGCTTTCTTT
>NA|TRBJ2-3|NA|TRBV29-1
CSTWGDSPTDTQYF
TGCAGCACTTGGGGGGACAGCCCGACGGATACGCAGTATTTT
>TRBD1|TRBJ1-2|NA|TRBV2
CASGKTGGGYGYTF
TGTGCCAGCGGGAAGACAGGGGGCGGTTATGGCTACACCTTC
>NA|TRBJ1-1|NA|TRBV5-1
CASSSRGGTEAFF
TGCGCCAGCAGCTCCAGGGGTGGAACTGAAGCTTTCTTT
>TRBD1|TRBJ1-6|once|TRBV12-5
CASARTGTPYNSPLHF
TGTGCTAGTGCTCGGACAGGGACGCCCTATAATTCACCCCTCCACTTT
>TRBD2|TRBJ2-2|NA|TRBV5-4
CASSFGGRAADGELFF
TGTGCCAGCAGCTTCGGCGGGAGAGCGGCGGACGGGGAGCTGTTTTTT
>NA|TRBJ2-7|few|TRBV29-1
CSVGHSPINEQYF
TGCAGCGTTGGACATTCTCCGATCAACGAGCAGTACTTC
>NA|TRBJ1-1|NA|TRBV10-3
CAISWQQTGNTEAFF
TGTGCCATCAGTTGGCAGCAGACAGGGAACACTGAAGCTTTCTTT
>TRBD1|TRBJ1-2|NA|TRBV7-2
CASTGTGAEDGYTF
TGTGCCAGCACCGGGACAGGGGCAGAAGATGGCTACACCTTC
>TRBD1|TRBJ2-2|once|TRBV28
CASSFGGQGSGELFF
TGTGCCAGCAGTTTCGGGGGACAGGGTTCAGGGGAGCTGTTTTTT
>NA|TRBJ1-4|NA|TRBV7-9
CASSLISRGEKLFF
TGTGCCAGCAGCCTCATTAGCCGGGGTGAAAAACTGTTTTTT
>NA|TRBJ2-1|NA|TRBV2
CASSEVPSSNEQFF
TGTGCCAGCAGTGAGGTTCCTAGCTCCAATGAGCAGTTCTTC
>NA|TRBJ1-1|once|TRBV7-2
CASSLEQLLEAFF
TGTGCCAGCAGCTTAGAACAGCTACTTGAAGCTTTCTTT
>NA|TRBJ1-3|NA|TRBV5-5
CASSLGGGLKSSGNTIYF
TGTGCCAGCAGCTTGGGAGGCGGACTGAAGAGCTCTGGAAACACCATATATTTT
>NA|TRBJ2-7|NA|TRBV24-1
CATSDPRDTTSYEQYF
TGTGCCACCAGTGACCCCCGAGACACCACCTCCTACGAGCAGTACTTC
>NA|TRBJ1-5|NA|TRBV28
CASSPSQGLGNQPQHF
TGTGCCAGCAGCCCCTCACAGGGTTTAGGGAATCAGCCCCAGCATTTT
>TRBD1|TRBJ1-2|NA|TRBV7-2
CASSLDAGQGTNYGYTF
TGTGCCAGCAGCTTAGATGCGGGACAGGGAACAAACTATGGCTACACCTTC
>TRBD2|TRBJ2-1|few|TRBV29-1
CSVRTSGGGEQFF
TGCAGCGTTCGGACTAGCGGGGGCGGTGAGCAGTTCTTC
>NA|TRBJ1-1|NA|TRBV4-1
CASSHRPVRDRTEAFF
TGCGCCAGCAGCCACCGACCGGTGAGGGATAGGACTGAAGCTTTCTTT
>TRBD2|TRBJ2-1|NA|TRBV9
CASSSSGTSYNEQFF
TGTGCCAGCAGCTCTAGCGGGACCTCCTACAATGAGCAGTTCTTC
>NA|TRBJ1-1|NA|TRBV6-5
CASSSETEAFF
TGTGCCAGCAGTTCCGAGACTGAAGCTTTCTTT
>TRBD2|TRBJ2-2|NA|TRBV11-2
CASSLLTSVTGELFF
TGTGCCAGCAGCTTATTGACTAGCGTGACCGGGGAGCTGTTTTTT
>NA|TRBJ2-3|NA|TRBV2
CASVAGFASTDTQYF
TGTGCCAGCGTGGCGGGGTTTGCTAGCACAGATACGCAGTATTTT